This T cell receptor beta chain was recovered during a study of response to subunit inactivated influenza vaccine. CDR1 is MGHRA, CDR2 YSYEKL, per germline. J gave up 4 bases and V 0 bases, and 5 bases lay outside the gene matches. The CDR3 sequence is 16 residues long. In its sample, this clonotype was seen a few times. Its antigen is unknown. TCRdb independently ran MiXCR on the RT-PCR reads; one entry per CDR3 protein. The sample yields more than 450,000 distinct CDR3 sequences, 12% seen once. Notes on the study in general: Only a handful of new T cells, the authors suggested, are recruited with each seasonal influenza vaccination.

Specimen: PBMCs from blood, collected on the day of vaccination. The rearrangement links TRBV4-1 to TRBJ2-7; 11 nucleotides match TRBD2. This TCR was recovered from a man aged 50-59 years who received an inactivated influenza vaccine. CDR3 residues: CASSQDWTSGLYEQYF. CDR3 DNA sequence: TGCGCCAGCAGCCAAGACTGGACTAGCGGGCTTTACGAGCAGTACTTC.